This T cell receptor (beta chain) appears in the sequencing data of a study of blood T cell repertoires in COVID-19. After removal of 0 bases from V and 2 bases from J, the junction contained 18 bases not matched to a gene. The CDR3 spans 20 residues. The V gene's germline CDR1 is LNHDA and CDR2 SQIVND (reference sequence). Data came from immunoSEQ multiplex PCR; TCRdb stores just in-frame clones and leaves some out. This sample carries 65,000 to 80,000 clones, more than 65% of them seen once, and the ten largest clones take 11%. This TCR was sampled from a man aged 45 to 65 with acute or convalescent COVID-19. The rearrangement links TRBV19 to TRBJ1-2; 7 bases map to TRBD1. Sequenced input: peripheral blood. The CDR3 sequence: CASSIDRLVGRTGQNYGYTF. The CDR3, as DNA: TGTGCCAGTAGTATAGATCGGTTAGTAGGCAGGACAGGCCAAAACTATGGCTACACCTTC. The whole variable domain, filled in from reference TRBV19 and TRBJ1-2, reads DGGITQSPKYLFRKEGQNVTLSCEQNLNHDAMYWYRQDPGQGLRLIYYSQIVNDFQKGDIAEGYSVSREKKESFPLTVTSAQKNPTAFYLCASSIDRLVGRTGQNYGYTFGSGTRLTVV.